The 24 T cell receptor beta chains in this list originate from one sample, sequenced in a study of regulatory T cells in long-lasting Graves disease (dated by TCRdb to the early 2020s). Sample time point, as interpreted from the label and publication: newly diagnosed GD, antithyroid drugs for less than 3 months. For both TCR sequencing and RNA sequencing, RNA was extracted from PBMCs using TRIzol. The library was made by multiplex PCR. Sequencing used an Illumina HiSeq 4000. TCR beta libraries were built with iRepertoire HTBI primers and Arm-PCR amplification of CDR3 regions. TCRdb applied fastp at Q25 and MiXCR to the public reads, then kept only in-frame beta chains. For every CDR3 protein sequence, its rows merge into one entry that carries the most common genes and DNA. A total of hundreds of thousands of distinct CDR3 sequences appear in this sample, 15% to 17% of them only once. In total, the top ten clones hold approximately 22% of the sample.

Specimen: peripheral blood mononuclear cells (PBMCs), collected at new diagnosis, from a patient treated with antithyroid drugs. These receptors were collected from a female donor with Graves disease.

This clonotype was counted many times. The chain carries TRBV2 and TRBJ1-1; the D gene is possibly TRBD1 (6 bases). CDR1 is SNHLY, CDR2 FYNNEI, per germline. Between the trimmed V and J ends, which lost 8 bases and 5 bases, there was a span of 18 bases. The CDR3 length is 14 residues. Written as DNA, the CDR3 is TGTGCCAGCCTTTGGGGTGAGGGGGTGACTGAAGCTTTCTTT. It translates to CASLWGEGVTEAFF.

In this sample, this clonotype turned up many times. This chain connects TRBV30 to TRBJ1-2, with D possibly TRBD1 on 5 matching bases. V was pared by 3 bases and J by 4 bases, with 15 bases between. Germline V CDR1 and CDR2: GTSNPN, SVGIG (reference sequence). The CDR3 has 14 residues. This chain's CDR3 is CAWRWPGLAYGYTF. The CDR3 DNA follows: TGTGCCTGGAGGTGGCCAGGGCTTGCCTATGGCTACACCTTC.

This clonotype was observed many times. The chain couples TRBV20-1 to TRBJ2-3, with 13 bases that match TRBD2. V was pared by 2 bases and J by 3 bases, with 5 bases of the junction left unmatched. This CDR3 region has 16 residues. Germline assignment: CDR1 DFQATT and CDR2 SNEGSKA (reference sequence). Here the CDR3 reads CSARTSGRVGTDTQYF. CDR3 nucleotide sequence: TGCAGTGCTAGAACTAGCGGGAGGGTAGGGACAGATACGCAGTATTTT.

This clonotype was recorded at least ten times. For the CDR3, the DNA is TGTGCCAGTAGTATGAGGGGGTTGTTGGCTGAAGCTTTCTTT. This gives the protein CASSMRGLLAEAFF. The chain uses TRBV19 and TRBJ1-1; perhaps TRBD1 as D (6 bases). V lost 3 bases to trimming and J lost 6 bases, with 14 bases between them. This CDR3 has 14 amino acids. The germline V gene encodes CDR1 LNHDA and CDR2 SQIVND (reference sequence).

This chain uses TRBV20-1 with TRBJ2-5, with TRBD2 matching over 15 bases. Germline-derived CDR1 and CDR2 are DFQATT and SNEGSKA (reference sequence). V was clipped by 3 bases and J by 1 base; unmatched bases: 6. CDR3 size: 17 residues. The CDR3 sequence: CSARRTSGGAAQETQYF. CDR3 nucleotides: TGCAGTGCTAGGAGGACTAGCGGGGGGGCGGCCCAAGAGACCCAGTACTTC.

The chain joins TRBV14 to TRBJ2-1; a possible D gene is TRBD2 (7 bases). The CDR3 spans 16 residues. V gave up 0 bases and J gave up 10 bases, with 19 bases separating them. In germline, CDR1 is SGHDN, CDR2 FVKESK. In nucleotides, the CDR3 is TGTGCCAGCAGCCAAGACGGTAGTGGGGGGGGGCCGGAGCAGTTCTTC. Translating it yields CASSQDGSGGGPEQFF.

This clonotype was seen only a few times. The chain links TRBV12-3 or TRBV12-4 to TRBJ2-1; a weak D match, TRBD1 (5 bases). The CDR3 is 13 residues long. V was clipped by 5 bases and J by 8 bases, with 13 bases between them. This CDR3 reads CASSPRVLDEQFF. The CDR3 nucleotides read TGTGCCAGCAGTCCCAGGGTCCTCGATGAGCAGTTCTTC.

This clonotype has more than one count but fewer than ten. This chain uses TRBV20-1 with TRBJ2-1; perhaps D is TRBD1 or TRBD2 (6 bases each). Germline V CDR1 and CDR2: DFQATT, SNEGSKA (reference sequence). The CDR3 consists of 16 residues. Trimming shortened V by 3 bases and J by 4 bases, and 19 bases separated the two germline ends. The CDR3 DNA follows: TGCAGTGCTAGCCACAGGGAGGCAGACACTTACAATGAGCAGTTCTTC. It yields the protein CSASHREADTYNEQFF.

This clonotype was counted many times. This chain uses TRBV5-1 with TRBJ1-4; D remains ambiguous. The germline V and J ends were trimmed by 4 bases and 6 bases, with 16 bases remaining between them. The germline V gene encodes CDR1 SGHRS and CDR2 YFSETQ. The CDR3 is made up of 15 amino acids. CDR3 sequence: CASSAAEEPDEKLFF. CDR3 coding DNA: TGCGCCAGCAGCGCAGCGGAGGAACCTGATGAAAAACTGTTTTTT.

The chain carries TRBV28 and TRBJ2-5, with TRBD2 matching 15 bases. J was trimmed by 5 bases and V by 4 bases; bases with no gene match: 17. Germline loops: CDR1 MDHEN, CDR2 SYDVKM. There are 20 residues in the CDR3. The CDR3 coding sequence is TGTGCCAGCAGTTCGGGACTAGCGGGAGGTGCCCTTCACACCGGGGAGACCCAGTACTTC. It encodes CASSSGLAGGALHTGETQYF.

The rearrangement links TRBV28 to TRBJ1-3, with 8 positions matching TRBD1. Looked up from germline, CDR1 is MDHEN and CDR2 is SYDVKM. The J segment lost 4 bases and the V segment lost 3 bases, leaving 2 bases of the junction unmatched. The CDR3 has 14 residues. Written as DNA, the CDR3 is TGTGCCAGCAGTTTCTCAGGGGGCGGAAACACCATATATTTT. This gives the protein CASSFSGGGNTIYF.

The chain is built from TRBV29-1 and TRBJ2-7, with TRBD1 matching 7 bases. This CDR3 has 11 residues. V shed 7 bases and J 3 bases; nucleotides not matched to a gene: 3. Germline CDR1 is SQVTM and CDR2 is ANQGSEA. CDR3 sequence (DNA): TGCAGCGCTGGACAGGACTACGAGCAGTACTTC. Translation gives CSAGQDYEQYF.

This clonotype has ten or more counts. The chain uses TRBV29-1 and TRBJ1-2; the match to TRBD1 covers 11 bases. The germline V gene encodes CDR1 SQVTM and CDR2 ANQGSEA. J gave up 3 bases and V 7 bases, and 10 bases lay outside the gene matches. There are 15 residues in the CDR3. The DNA for the CDR3 is TGCAGCGCTAAGGACAGGGGGCGGACGGACTATGGCTACACCTTC. Residues: CSAKDRGRTDYGYTF.

The table lists this clonotype with many counts. The genes are TRBV27 and TRBJ2-3; D remains ambiguous. CDR1 MNHEY and CDR2 SMNVEV come from the germline V gene (reference sequence). The CDR3 length is 17 residues. V dropped 6 bases and J dropped 2 bases, with 21 bases sitting between them. CDR3 sequence reads: CASRPLLLAELTDTQYF. The CDR3 nucleotides read TGTGCCAGCAGGCCACTCCTATTGGCGGAGCTCACAGATACGCAGTATTTT.

This clonotype was seen many times. The CDR3 DNA is TGTGCCAGCGGGACGGATTACAATCAGCCCCAGCATTTT. Encoded protein: CASGTDYNQPQHF. The rearrangement links TRBV2 to TRBJ1-5; D is perhaps TRBD1 (5 bases). Trimming pared 8 bases from V and 3 bases from J, leaving 11 bases between. This CDR3 has 13 residues. In germline, CDR1 is SNHLY, CDR2 FYNNEI. The entire variable domain, with the rest obtained from reference TRBV2 and TRBJ1-5, is as follows: EPEVTQTPSHQVTQMGQEVILRCVPISNHLYFYWYRQILGQKVEFLVSFYNNEISEKSEIFDDQFSVERPDGSNFTLKIRSTKLEDSAMYFCASGTDYNQPQHFGDGTRLSIL.

The chain combines TRBV12-3 or TRBV12-4 with TRBJ2-2; D uncertain. CDR3 length equals 14 residues. V shed 1 base and J shed 6 bases, with 9 bases lying between them. CDR3 coding DNA: TGTGCCAGCAGTTTAGGCCAGAGGTCCGGGGAGCTGTTTTTT. It is translated as CASSLGQRSGELFF.

The gene calls are TRBV7-9 and TRBJ1-2; TRBD1 matches 9 bases. Germline V CDR1 and CDR2: SEHNR, FQNEAQ (reference sequence). V gave up 4 bases and J gave up 2 bases; unmatched junction bases: 8. CDR3 length: 16 amino acids. The CDR3 protein is CASSSVPGTGNYGYTF. The CDR3 nucleotides are TGTGCCAGCAGCTCGGTTCCCGGGACAGGGAACTATGGCTACACCTTC. The whole variable domain, filled in from reference TRBV7-9 and TRBJ1-2, reads DTGVSQNPRHKITKRGQNVTFRCDPISEHNRLYWYRQTLGQGPEFLTYFQNEAQLEKSRLLSDRFSAERPKGSFSTLEIQRTEQGDSAMYLCASSSVPGTGNYGYTFGSGTRLTVV.

This clonotype was observed a few times. The chain has TRBV10-2 and TRBJ2-5; 16 bases match TRBD2. V lost 5 bases, J lost 0 bases, and 3 bases stayed unmatched. The CDR3 length is 17 residues. The germline V gene has CDR1 WSHSY and CDR2 SAAADI. The CDR3 bases are TGCGCCAGCAGTCCCGGGACTAGCGGGGGGGACCAAGAGACCCAGTACTTC. Its protein product is CASSPGTSGGDQETQYF.

Ten or more counts support this clonotype. CDR3 protein: CASSLHRGAYNEQFF. DNA of the CDR3: TGTGCCAGCAGTTTACACAGGGGGGCCTACAATGAGCAGTTCTTC. The chain recombines TRBV12-3 or TRBV12-4 with TRBJ2-1, with TRBD1 matching 8 bases. The V gene end was trimmed by 2 bases and the J gene end by 2 bases; junction bases not matched to a gene: 2. CDR3 size: 15 residues.

This sequence joins TRBV2 and TRBJ2-1; TRBD1 is a possible D gene (6 bases). Germline-derived CDR1 and CDR2 are SNHLY and FYNNEI. The V end lost 6 bases, the J end lost 5 bases, and 8 bases lay between the germline ends. The CDR3 totals 12 residues. In nucleotides, the CDR3 is TGTGCCAGCAGGAGGGACAACAATGAGCAGTTCTTC. Translating gives CASRRDNNEQFF.

This clonotype was picked up many times. This chain joins TRBV13 and TRBJ1-5; TRBD1 matches at 12 bases. CDR1 and CDR2 from the germline V gene are PRHDT and FYEKMQ (reference sequence). This CDR3 has 15 amino acids. The junction had 3 bases not matched to a gene; V was cut back by 4 bases and J by 5 bases. CDR3 protein: CASSSGQGAHQPQHF. As DNA, the CDR3 is TGTGCCAGCAGCTCGGGACAGGGGGCTCATCAGCCCCAGCATTTT.

The table lists this clonotype with many counts. The chain recombines TRBV5-1 with TRBJ2-7; D is possibly TRBD2 (6 bases). The germline V gene encodes CDR1 SGHRS and CDR2 YFSETQ. The CDR3 has 12 amino acids. Deletions cut 2 bases from V and 6 bases from J, with 9 bases between. CDR3 bases: TGCGCCAGCAGCTTTGGAGGGTTCGAGCAGTACTTC. This codes for CASSFGGFEQYF.

There are many counts of this clonotype. This sequence joins TRBV30 and TRBJ2-3; the match to TRBD1 covers 9 bases. Germline V lookup: CDR1 GTSNPN, CDR2 SVGIG (reference sequence). Germline trimming cut 5 bases from V and 0 bases from J; bases unmatched to any gene: 3. The CDR3 runs to 14 residues. The CDR3 sequence: CAWSQGASTDTQYF. CDR3 bases: TGTGCCTGGTCACAGGGGGCTAGCACAGATACGCAGTATTTT.

This clonotype was seen repeatedly, ten times or more. This chain uses TRBV20-1 with TRBJ1-1; D is unclear. Trimming took off 6 bases at V and 0 bases at J, with 17 bases between the two ends. Germline CDR1 DFQATT, CDR2 SNEGSKA (reference sequence). The CDR3 has 15 residues. The DNA of the CDR3 is TGCAGTGCGGTCCTAGGCGGACCGATGAACACTGAAGCTTTCTTT. This sequence encodes CSAVLGGPMNTEAFF.